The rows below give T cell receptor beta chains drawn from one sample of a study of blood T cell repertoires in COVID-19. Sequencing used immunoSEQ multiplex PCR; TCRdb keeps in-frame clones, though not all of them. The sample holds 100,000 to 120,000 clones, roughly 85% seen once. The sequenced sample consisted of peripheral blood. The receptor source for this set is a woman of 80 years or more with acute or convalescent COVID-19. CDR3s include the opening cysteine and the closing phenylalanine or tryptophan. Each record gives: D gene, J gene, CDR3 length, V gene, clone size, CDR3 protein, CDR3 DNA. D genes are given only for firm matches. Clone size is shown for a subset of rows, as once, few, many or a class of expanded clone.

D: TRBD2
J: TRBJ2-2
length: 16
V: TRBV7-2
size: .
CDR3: CASSSGLAVNTGELFF
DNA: TGTGCCAGCAGCTCCGGACTAGCGGTTAACACCGGGGAGCTGTTTTTT

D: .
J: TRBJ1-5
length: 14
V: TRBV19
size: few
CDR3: CASKKEGWYQPQHF
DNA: TGTGCCAGTAAGAAGGAGGGATGGTATCAGCCCCAGCATTTT

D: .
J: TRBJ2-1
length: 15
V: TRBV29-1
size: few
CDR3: CSVDGLAGPYNEQFF
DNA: TGCAGCGTTGACGGTTTGGCGGGACCGTACAATGAGCAGTTCTTC

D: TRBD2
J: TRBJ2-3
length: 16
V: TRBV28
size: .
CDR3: CASSSGGTSDTDTQYF
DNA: TGTGCCAGCAGTTCTGGCGGGACTAGCGATACAGATACGCAGTATTTT

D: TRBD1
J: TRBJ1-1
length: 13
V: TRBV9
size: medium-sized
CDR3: CASRAQGASEAFF
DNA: TGTGCCAGCAGGGCACAGGGGGCGTCGGAAGCTTTCTTT

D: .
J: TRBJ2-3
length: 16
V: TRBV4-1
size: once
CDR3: CASSQDLDFYTDTQYF
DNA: TGCGCCAGCAGCCAAGATCTCGACTTTTACACAGATACGCAGTATTTT

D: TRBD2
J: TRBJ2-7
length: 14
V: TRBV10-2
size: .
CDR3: CASSPTSGIYEQYF
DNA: TGCGCCAGCAGTCCTACTAGCGGGATATACGAGCAGTACTTC

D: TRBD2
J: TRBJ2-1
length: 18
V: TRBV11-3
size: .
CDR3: CASSLASGRASTYNEQFF
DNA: TGTGCCAGCAGCTTAGCTAGCGGGAGGGCCAGCACCTACAATGAGCAGTTCTTC

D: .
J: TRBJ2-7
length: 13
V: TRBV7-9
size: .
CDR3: CASSKTGTYEQYF
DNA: TGTGCCAGCAGCAAGACCGGGACCTACGAGCAGTACTTC

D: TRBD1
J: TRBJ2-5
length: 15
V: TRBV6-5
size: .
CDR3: CASSLPGQGEKTQYF
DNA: TGTGCCAGCAGCCTACCGGGACAGGGAGAAAAGACCCAGTACTTC

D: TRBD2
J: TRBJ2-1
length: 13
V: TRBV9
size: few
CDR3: CASSVAGGYEQFF
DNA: TGTGCCAGCAGCGTAGCGGGAGGTTATGAGCAGTTCTTC

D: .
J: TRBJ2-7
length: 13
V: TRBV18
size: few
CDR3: CASSPSLPYEQYF
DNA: TGTGCCAGCTCACCAAGCCTCCCCTACGAGCAGTACTTC

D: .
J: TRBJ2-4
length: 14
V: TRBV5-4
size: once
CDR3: CASSSRDFGNIQYF
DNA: TGTGCCAGCAGCTCCCGGGACTTCGGCAACATTCAGTACTTC

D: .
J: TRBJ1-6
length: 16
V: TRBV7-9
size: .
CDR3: CASSFPRGQNNSPLHF
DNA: TGTGCCAGCAGCTTCCCCCGGGGTCAAAATAATTCACCCCTCCACTTT

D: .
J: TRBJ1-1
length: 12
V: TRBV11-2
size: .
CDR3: CASSFQNTEAFF
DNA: TGTGCCAGCAGCTTTCAAAACACTGAAGCTTTCTTT

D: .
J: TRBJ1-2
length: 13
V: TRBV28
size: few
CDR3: CASSLGLNYGYTF
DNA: TGTGCCAGCAGCCTCGGGTTAAACTATGGCTACACCTTC

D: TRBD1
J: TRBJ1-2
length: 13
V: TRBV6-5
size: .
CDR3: CASSYWQGADYTF
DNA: TGTGCCAGCAGTTACTGGCAGGGGGCCGACTACACCTTC

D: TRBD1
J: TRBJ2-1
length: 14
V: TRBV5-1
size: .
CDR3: CASSLGEQGSEQFF
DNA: TGCGCCAGCAGCTTGGGTGAACAGGGGTCTGAGCAGTTCTTC

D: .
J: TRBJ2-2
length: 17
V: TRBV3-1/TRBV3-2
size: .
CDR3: CASSQDITYANTGELFF
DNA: TGTGCCAGCAGCCAAGATATAACTTACGCGAACACCGGGGAGCTGTTTTTT

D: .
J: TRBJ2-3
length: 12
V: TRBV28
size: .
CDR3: CAISGSTDTQYF
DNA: TGTGCCATCTCAGGGTCCACAGATACGCAGTATTTT

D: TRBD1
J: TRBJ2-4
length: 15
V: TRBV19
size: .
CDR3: CASSISGDRRNIQYF
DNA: TGTGCCAGTAGTATCTCCGGGGACAGACGGAACATTCAGTACTTC

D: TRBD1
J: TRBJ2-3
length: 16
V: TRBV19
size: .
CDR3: CASSPEGTASTDTQYF
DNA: TGTGCCAGTAGTCCAGAGGGGACAGCTAGCACAGATACGCAGTATTTT

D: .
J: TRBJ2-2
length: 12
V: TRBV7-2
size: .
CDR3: CASSMDIGELFF
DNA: TGTGCCAGCAGCATGGACATCGGGGAGCTGTTTTTT

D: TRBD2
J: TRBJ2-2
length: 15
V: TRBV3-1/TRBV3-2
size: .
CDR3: CASSRGLAGEGELFF
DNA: TGTGCCAGCAGCCGCGGACTAGCGGGAGAGGGGGAGCTGTTTTTT